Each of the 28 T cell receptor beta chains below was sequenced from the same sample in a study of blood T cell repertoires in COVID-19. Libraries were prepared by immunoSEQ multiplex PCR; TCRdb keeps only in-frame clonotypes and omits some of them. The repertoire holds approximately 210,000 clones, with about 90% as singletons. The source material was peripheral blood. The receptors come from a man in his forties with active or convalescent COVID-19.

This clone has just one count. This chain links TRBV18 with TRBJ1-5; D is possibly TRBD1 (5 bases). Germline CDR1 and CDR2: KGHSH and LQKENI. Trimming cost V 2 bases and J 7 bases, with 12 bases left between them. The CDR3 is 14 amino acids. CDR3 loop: CASSPDRGAQPQHF. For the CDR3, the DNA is TGTGCCAGCTCACCAGATCGTGGGGCACAGCCCCAGCATTTT.

CDR3 in amino acids: CASSSGTGGFYEQYF. CDR3 bases: TGTGCCAGCAGCTCCGGGACAGGGGGGTTCTACGAGCAGTACTTC. The V and J genes are TRBV7-9 and TRBJ2-7, with 11 bases fitting TRBD1. After removal of 4 bases from V and 3 bases from J, the junction contained 5 bases not matched to a gene. Germline V lookup: CDR1 SEHNR, CDR2 FQNEAQ (reference sequence). This CDR3 comprises 15 residues.

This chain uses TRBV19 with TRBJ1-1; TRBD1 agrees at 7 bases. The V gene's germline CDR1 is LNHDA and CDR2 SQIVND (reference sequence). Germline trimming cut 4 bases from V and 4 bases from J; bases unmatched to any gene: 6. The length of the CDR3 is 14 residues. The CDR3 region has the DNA TGTGCCAGTAGTAATCAGGGGGGCAGCACTGAAGCTTTCTTT. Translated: CASSNQGGSTEAFF.

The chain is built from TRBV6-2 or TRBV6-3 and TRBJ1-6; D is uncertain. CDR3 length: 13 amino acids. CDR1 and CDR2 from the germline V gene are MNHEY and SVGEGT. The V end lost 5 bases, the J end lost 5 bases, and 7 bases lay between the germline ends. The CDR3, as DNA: TGTGCCAGCAGTCGGCAGGATAATTCACCCCTCCACTTT. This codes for CASSRQDNSPLHF.

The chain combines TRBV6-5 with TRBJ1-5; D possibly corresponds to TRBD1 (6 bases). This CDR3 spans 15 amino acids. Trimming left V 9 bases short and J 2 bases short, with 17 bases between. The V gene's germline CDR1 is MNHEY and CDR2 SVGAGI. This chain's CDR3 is CASNPTGVGNQPQHF. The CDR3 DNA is TGTGCCAGTAACCCGACAGGCGTCGGCAATCAGCCCCAGCATTTT.

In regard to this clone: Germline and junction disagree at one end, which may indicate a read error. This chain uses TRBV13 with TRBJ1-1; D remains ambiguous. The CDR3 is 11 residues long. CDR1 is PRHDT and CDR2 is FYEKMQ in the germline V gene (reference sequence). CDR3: CASSFLLDRGF. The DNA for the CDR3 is TGTGCCAGCAGCTTTTTGTTAGACCGCGGCTTT.

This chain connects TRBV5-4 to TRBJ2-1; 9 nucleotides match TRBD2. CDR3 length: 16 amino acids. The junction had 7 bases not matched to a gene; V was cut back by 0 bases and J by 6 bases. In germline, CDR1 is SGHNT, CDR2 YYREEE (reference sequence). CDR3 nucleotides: TGTGCCAGCAGCTTGGGACTAGCGGTCCCATTCAATGAGCAGTTCTTC. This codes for CASSLGLAVPFNEQFF.

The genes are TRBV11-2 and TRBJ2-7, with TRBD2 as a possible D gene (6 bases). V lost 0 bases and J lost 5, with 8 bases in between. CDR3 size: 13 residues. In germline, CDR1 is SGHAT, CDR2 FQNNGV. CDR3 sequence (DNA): TGTGCCAGCAGCTTAGAATGGGGGGACGAGCAGTACTTC. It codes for CASSLEWGDEQYF.

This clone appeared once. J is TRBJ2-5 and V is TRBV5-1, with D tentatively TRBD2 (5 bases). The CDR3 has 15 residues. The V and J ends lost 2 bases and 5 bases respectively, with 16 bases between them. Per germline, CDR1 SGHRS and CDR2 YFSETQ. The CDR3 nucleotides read TGCGCCAGCAGCTTCTCCAGGACCCGAGGGGAGACCCAGTACTTC. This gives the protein CASSFSRTRGETQYF. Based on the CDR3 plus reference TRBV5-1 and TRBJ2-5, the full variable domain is KAGVTQTPRYLIKTRGQQVTLSCSPISGHRSVSWYQQTPGQGLQFLFEYFSETQRNKGNFPGRFSGRQFSNSRSEMNVSTLELGDSALYLCASSFSRTRGETQYFGPGTRLLVL.

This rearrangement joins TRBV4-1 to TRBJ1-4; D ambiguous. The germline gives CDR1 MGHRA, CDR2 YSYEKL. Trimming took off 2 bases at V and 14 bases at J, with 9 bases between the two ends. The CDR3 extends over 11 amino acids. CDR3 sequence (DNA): TGCGCCAGCAGCCAACTCCAGGTGCTGTTTTTT. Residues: CASSQLQVLFF.

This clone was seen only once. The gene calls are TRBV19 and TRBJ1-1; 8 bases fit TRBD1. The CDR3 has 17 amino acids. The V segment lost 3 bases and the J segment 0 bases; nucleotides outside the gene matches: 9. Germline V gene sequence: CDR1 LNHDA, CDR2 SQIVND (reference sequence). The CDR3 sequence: CASSMVAGGLLNTEAFF. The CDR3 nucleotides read TGTGCCAGTAGTATGGTGGCAGGGGGCCTTTTGAACACTGAAGCTTTCTTT.

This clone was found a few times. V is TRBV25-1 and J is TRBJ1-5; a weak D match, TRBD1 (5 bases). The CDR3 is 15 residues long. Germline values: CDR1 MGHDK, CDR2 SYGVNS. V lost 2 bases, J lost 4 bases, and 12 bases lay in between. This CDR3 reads CASSEGQGLNQPQHF. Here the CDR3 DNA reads TGTGCCAGCAGTGAAGGTCAGGGTCTTAATCAGCCCCAGCATTTT.

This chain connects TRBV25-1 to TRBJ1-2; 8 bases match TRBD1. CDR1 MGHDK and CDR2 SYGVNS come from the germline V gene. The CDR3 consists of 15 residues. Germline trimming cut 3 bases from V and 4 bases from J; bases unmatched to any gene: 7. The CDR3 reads CASSDPSGGGYGYTF. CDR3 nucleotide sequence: TGTGCCAGCAGTGACCCTTCAGGGGGCGGCTATGGCTACACCTTC.

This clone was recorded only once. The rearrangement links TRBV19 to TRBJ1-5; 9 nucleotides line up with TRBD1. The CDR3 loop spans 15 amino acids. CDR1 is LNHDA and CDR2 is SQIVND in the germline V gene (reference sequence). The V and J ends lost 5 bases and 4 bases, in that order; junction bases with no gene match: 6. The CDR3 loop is CASSPTGTGNQPQHF. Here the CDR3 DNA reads TGTGCCAGTAGTCCCACCGGGACAGGGAATCAGCCCCAGCATTTT. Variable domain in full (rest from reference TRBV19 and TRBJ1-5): DGGITQSPKYLFRKEGQNVTLSCEQNLNHDAMYWYRQDPGQGLRLIYYSQIVNDFQKGDIAEGYSVSREKKESFPLTVTSAQKNPTAFYLCASSPTGTGNQPQHFGDGTRLSIL.

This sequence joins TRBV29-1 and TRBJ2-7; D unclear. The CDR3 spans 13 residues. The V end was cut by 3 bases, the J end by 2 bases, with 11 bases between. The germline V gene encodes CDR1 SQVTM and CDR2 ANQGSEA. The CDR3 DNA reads TGCAGCGTTGAGTCAGATCGGGCCTACGAGCAGTACTTC. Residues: CSVESDRAYEQYF.

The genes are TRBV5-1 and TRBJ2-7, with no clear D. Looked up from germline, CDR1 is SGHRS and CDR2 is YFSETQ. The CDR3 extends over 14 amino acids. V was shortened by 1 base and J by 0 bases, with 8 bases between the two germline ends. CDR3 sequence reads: CASSLSHSSYEQYF. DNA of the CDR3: TGCGCCAGCAGCTTGAGCCACAGCTCCTACGAGCAGTACTTC.

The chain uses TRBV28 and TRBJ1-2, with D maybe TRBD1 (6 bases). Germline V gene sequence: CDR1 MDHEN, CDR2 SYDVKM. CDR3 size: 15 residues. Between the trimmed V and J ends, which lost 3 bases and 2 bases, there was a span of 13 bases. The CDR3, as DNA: TGTGCCAGCAGTTTTTCACCGGGACAAAACTATGGCTACACCTTC. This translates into CASSFSPGQNYGYTF.

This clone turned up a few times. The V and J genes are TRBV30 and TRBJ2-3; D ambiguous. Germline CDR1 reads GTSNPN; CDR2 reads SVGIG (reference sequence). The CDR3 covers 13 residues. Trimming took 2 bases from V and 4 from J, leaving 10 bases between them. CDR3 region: CAWSQRIADTQYF. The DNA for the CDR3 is TGTGCCTGGAGTCAGAGGATCGCAGATACGCAGTATTTT.

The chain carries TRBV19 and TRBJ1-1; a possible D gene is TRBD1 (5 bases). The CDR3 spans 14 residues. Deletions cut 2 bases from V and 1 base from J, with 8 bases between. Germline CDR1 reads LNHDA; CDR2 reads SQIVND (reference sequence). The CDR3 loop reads CASSIHRTNTEAFF. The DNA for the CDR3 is TGTGCCAGTAGTATACACAGGACGAACACTGAAGCTTTCTTT.

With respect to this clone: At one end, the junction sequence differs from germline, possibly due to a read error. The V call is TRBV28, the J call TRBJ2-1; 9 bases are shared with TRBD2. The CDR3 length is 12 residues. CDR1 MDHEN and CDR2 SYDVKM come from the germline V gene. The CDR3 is CASSQAGTSTLF. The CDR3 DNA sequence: TGTGCCAGCAGCCAAGCCGGGACTAGCACCCTCTTC.

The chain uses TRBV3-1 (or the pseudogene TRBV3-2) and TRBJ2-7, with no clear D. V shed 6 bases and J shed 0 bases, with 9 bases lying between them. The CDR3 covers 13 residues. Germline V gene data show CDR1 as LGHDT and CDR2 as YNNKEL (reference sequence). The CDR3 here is CASRGASSYEQYF. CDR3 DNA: TGTGCCAGCAGGGGCGCCAGCTCCTACGAGCAGTACTTC.

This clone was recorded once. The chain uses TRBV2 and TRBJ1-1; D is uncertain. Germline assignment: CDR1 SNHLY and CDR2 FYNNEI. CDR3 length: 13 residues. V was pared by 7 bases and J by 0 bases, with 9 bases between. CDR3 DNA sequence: TGTGCCAGCACTGTCCCCTTGAACACTGAAGCTTTCTTT. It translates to CASTVPLNTEAFF.

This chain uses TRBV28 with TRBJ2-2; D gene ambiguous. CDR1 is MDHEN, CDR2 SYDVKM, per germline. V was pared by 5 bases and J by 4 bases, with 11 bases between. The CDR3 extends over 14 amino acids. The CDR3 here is CASSRLERTGELFF. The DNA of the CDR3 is TGTGCCAGCAGTCGGCTAGAGCGCACCGGGGAGCTGTTTTTT.

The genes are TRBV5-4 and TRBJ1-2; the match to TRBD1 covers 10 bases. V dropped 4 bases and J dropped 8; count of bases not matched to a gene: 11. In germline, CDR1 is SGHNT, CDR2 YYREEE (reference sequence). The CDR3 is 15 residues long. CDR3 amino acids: CASSGTGTGVGGYTF. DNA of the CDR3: TGTGCCAGCAGCGGAACCGGGACAGGGGTAGGGGGCTACACCTTC. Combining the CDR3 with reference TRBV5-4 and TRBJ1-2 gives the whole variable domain ETGVTQSPTHLIKTRGQQVTLRCSSQSGHNTVSWYQQALGQGPQFIFQYYREEENGRGNFPPRFSGLQFPNYSSELNVNALELDDSALYLCASSGTGTGVGGYTFGSGTRLTVV.

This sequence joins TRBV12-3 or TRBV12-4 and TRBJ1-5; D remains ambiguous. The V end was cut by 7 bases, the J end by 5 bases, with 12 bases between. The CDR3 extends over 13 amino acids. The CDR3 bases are TGTGCCAGCACCAACGACACGTATCAGCCCCAGCATTTT. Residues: CASTNDTYQPQHF.

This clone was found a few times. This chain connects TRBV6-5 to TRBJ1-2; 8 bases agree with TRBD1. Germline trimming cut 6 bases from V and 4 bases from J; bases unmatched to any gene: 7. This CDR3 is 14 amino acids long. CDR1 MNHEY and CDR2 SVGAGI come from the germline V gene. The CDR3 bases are TGTGCCAGCAGGGTAGCCGGGACAGGCTATGGCTACACCTTC. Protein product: CASRVAGTGYGYTF.

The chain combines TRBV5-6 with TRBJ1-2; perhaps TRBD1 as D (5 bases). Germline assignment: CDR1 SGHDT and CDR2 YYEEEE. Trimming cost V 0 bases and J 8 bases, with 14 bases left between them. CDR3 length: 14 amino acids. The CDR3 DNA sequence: TGTGCCAGCAGCTTGGTTGCCTCGGGGGGAGGCTACACCTTC. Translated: CASSLVASGGGYTF.

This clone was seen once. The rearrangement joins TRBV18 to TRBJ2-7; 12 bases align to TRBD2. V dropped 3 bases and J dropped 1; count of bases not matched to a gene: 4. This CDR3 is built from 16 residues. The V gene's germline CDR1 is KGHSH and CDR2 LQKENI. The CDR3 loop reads CASSPLGTSGSYEQYF. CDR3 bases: TGTGCCAGCTCACCCCTGGGGACTAGCGGGTCCTACGAGCAGTACTTC.